This TCR beta chain was recorded in a study of blood T cell repertoires in COVID-19. Study summary: Researchers got acute and convalescent COVID-19 samples from the United States, Italy and Spain. PBMCs, B-cell-depleted T cells, or T cells provided the cDNA or gDNA that made up the material.

The germline gives CDR1 LGHNA, CDR2 YNFKEQ. The CDR3 is 16 residues long. V dropped 3 bases and J dropped 0 bases, with 12 bases sitting between them. Original analysis: Amplifying reference gene primers gave estimates of nucleated cell counts. The assay was immunoSEQ multiplex PCR, and TCRdb's table has in-frame clones only and misses some. V, J and clone size are those of that table, while D and trimming were read from the DNA. This table holds around 290,000 clones, about 87% found once. The V call is TRBV4-2, the J call TRBJ1-3, with D maybe TRBD1 (6 bases). The sequence came from a woman in her forties or fifties who had recovered from COVID-19. Sequenced material: peripheral blood. This chain's CDR3 is CASSQERGSSGNTIYF. CDR3 DNA: TGTGCCAGCAGCCAGGAAAGGGGGAGCTCTGGAAACACCATATATTTT.